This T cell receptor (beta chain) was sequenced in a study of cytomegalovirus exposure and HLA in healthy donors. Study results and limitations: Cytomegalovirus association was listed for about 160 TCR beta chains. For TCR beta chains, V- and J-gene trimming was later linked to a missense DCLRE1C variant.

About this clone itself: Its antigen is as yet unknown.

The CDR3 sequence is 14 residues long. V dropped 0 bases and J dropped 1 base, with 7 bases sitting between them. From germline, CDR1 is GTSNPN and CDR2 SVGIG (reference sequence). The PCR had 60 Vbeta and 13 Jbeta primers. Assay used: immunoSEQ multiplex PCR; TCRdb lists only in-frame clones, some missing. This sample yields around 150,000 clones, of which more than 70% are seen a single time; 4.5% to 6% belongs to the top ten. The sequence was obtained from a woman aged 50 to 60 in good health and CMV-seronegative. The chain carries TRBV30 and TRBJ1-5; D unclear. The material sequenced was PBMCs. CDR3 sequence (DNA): TGTGCCTGGAGTGTACGAGCAAGCAATCAGCCCCAGCATTTT. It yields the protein CAWSVRASNQPQHF.